Listed here are 32 T cell receptor beta chains from one sample, sequenced in a study of identical twins. TCRdb redid the calling of the 5' RACE reads with MiXCR, one entry per CDR3 protein. The repertoire includes around 490,000 distinct CDR3 sequences, 14% of them detected once, and about 0.97% sits in the top ten. Separately, the same data were catalogued under a study of yellow fever vaccine responses in identical twins.

Specimen: CD4+ T cells sorted from blood. These receptors originate from a young woman in good health.

The chain combines TRBV12-3 or TRBV12-4 with TRBJ2-7, with 9 bases that match TRBD2. The CDR3 runs to 15 residues. V gave up 5 bases and J gave up 1 base; unmatched junction bases: 6. The CDR3 spells CASSPGLASSYEQYF. DNA for the CDR3: TGTGCCAGCAGTCCAGGACTAGCGTCGTCCTACGAGCAGTACTTC.

V gene TRBV18 combines with J gene TRBJ1-1; no clear D. Germline CDR1 is KGHSH and CDR2 is LQKENI. The V end was cut by 4 bases, the J end by 2 bases, with 14 bases between. The CDR3 has 15 residues. DNA for the CDR3: TGTGCCAGCTCACTATCAATGGGGTCAAACACTGAAGCTTTCTTT. Translated, it gives CASSLSMGSNTEAFF.

In its sample, this clonotype was seen many times. The V and J genes are TRBV12-3 or TRBV12-4 and TRBJ2-4; no clear D gene. V lost 8 bases and J 0 bases, leaving 11 bases between the germline ends. The CDR3 extends over 14 amino acids. For the CDR3, the DNA is TGTGCCAGCCGATCGCTCTTAGCCAAAAACATTCAGTACTTC. Translation gives CASRSLLAKNIQYF.

This clonotype was observed a handful of times. The V and J genes are TRBV18 and TRBJ2-1; 8 positions match TRBD2. The ends lost 1 base at V and 5 bases at J; junction bases unmatched: 7. Germline V lookup: CDR1 KGHSH, CDR2 LQKENI. CDR3 length: 16 residues. The CDR3 protein is CASSPLERGTHNEQFF. CDR3 nucleotides: TGTGCCAGCTCACCACTGGAGCGGGGGACCCACAATGAGCAGTTCTTC. The variable domain in full, with the rest retrieved from reference TRBV18 and TRBJ2-1, is NAGVMQNPRHLVRRRGQEARLRCSPMKGHSHVYWYRQLPEEGLKFMVYLQKENIIDESGMPKERFSAEFPKEGPSILRIQQVVRGDSAAYFCASSPLERGTHNEQFFGPGTRLTVL.

This clonotype came up many times. The gene calls are TRBV6-2 or TRBV6-3 and TRBJ2-5, with D hard to call. V lost 2 bases to trimming and J lost 2 bases, with 3 bases between them. The CDR3 loop spans 12 amino acids. Germline V CDR1 and CDR2: MNHEY, SVGEGT. In DNA, the CDR3 is TGTGCCAGCAGTTACGGACAAGAGACCCAGTACTTC. Protein: CASSYGQETQYF.

This clonotype was picked up a small number of times. The chain joins TRBV20-1 to TRBJ2-7; the match to TRBD2 covers 14 bases. CDR1 DFQATT and CDR2 SNEGSKA come from the germline V gene (reference sequence). V gave up 6 bases and J gave up 2 bases; unmatched junction bases: 9. The CDR3 is 16 amino acids. The CDR3 is CSAWGLAGDSAYEQYF. The DNA of the CDR3 is TGCAGTGCCTGGGGACTAGCGGGGGATTCAGCCTACGAGCAGTACTTC.

J is TRBJ2-6 and V is TRBV12-3 or TRBV12-4, with D maybe TRBD2 (6 bases). This CDR3 comprises 17 residues. Trimming stripped 5 bases from V and 3 bases from J, with 17 bases between. In nucleotides, the CDR3 is TGTGCCAGCAGTGCCCGGGGGTCTCCGTTTGGGGCCAACGTCCTGACTTTC. Translating gives CASSARGSPFGANVLTF.

The J gene is TRBJ2-7, the V gene TRBV10-3; D might be TRBD2 (6 bases). The germline V gene has CDR1 ENHRY and CDR2 SYGVKD. Trimming removed 7 bases at V and 0 bases at J, with 16 bases between. The CDR3 consists of 15 residues. CDR3 coding DNA: TGTGCCATCATCCGAAACGTCGGGAGCTCCTACGAGCAGTACTTC. Its protein is CAIIRNVGSSYEQYF.

This chain joins TRBV20-1 and TRBJ2-5, with 12 nucleotides matching TRBD2. Per germline, CDR1 DFQATT and CDR2 SNEGSKA (reference sequence). This CDR3 comprises 14 residues. Losses at the gene ends were 8 bases for V and 1 base for J; bases not matched to a gene: 5. The CDR3 DNA follows: TGCAGTACCACTAGCGGGAGGAGCCAAGAGACCCAGTACTTC. Protein: CSTTSGRSQETQYF.

V usage is TRBV7-9 and J usage is TRBJ2-7, with 7 positions matching TRBD2. The ends lost 2 bases at V and 3 bases at J; junction bases unmatched: 4. In germline, CDR1 is SEHNR, CDR2 FQNEAQ (reference sequence). The CDR3 consists of 14 residues. The CDR3 DNA reads as TGTGCCAGCAGCTTACTAGCGGAGCTCTACGAGCAGTACTTC. This translates into CASSLLAELYEQYF. The full variable domain, rest sourced from reference TRBV7-9 and TRBJ2-7, is DTGVSQNPRHKITKRGQNVTFRCDPISEHNRLYWYRQTLGQGPEFLTYFQNEAQLEKSRLLSDRFSAERPKGSFSTLEIQRTEQGDSAMYLCASSLLAELYEQYFGPGTRLTVT.

This clonotype came up a few times. The chain links TRBV5-4 to TRBJ2-1; D gene uncertain. The CDR3 has 19 amino acids. V shed 1 base and J shed 1 base, with 21 bases lying between them. Germline values: CDR1 SGHNT, CDR2 YYREEE (reference sequence). The DNA for the CDR3 is TGTGCCAGCAGCTTGCTTGGGCCCCCGGTAAAGCTGTCCTACAATGAGCAGTTCTTC. Its protein is CASSLLGPPVKLSYNEQFF.

This clonotype was observed many times. The chain links TRBV5-1 to TRBJ1-1; possibly TRBD1 for D (5 bases). CDR1 and CDR2 from the germline V gene are SGHRS and YFSETQ. The CDR3 covers 15 residues. V was clipped by 0 bases and J by 2 bases, with 11 bases between them. This chain's CDR3 is CASSLAGTDNTEAFF. Written as DNA, the CDR3 is TGCGCCAGCAGCTTGGCCGGGACGGATAACACTGAAGCTTTCTTT.

This clonotype came up many times. This rearrangement joins TRBV6-1 to TRBJ2-1; 12 nucleotides align to TRBD2. Germline CDR1 is MNHNS and CDR2 is SASEGT. The CDR3 totals 14 residues. Trimming at V came to 6 bases and at J to 8 bases, leaving 5 bases not matched to a gene. The CDR3 spells CASSLAGGLDEQFF. As DNA, the CDR3 is TGTGCCAGCAGCCTAGCGGGGGGGCTAGATGAGCAGTTCTTC.

This clonotype has just a few counts. The rearrangement links TRBV7-8 to TRBJ1-5, with 9 bases matching TRBD1. The germline V gene encodes CDR1 SGHVS and CDR2 FQNEAQ. V lost 0 bases to trimming and J lost 7 bases; unmatched junction nucleotides: 4. The CDR3 loop spans 15 amino acids. The CDR3 loop reads CASSLARDRVQPQHF. CDR3 DNA sequence: TGTGCCAGCAGCTTAGCGCGGGACAGGGTACAGCCCCAGCATTTT.

The V and J genes are TRBV29-1 and TRBJ2-3; perhaps D is TRBD1 or TRBD2 (6 bases each). The length of the CDR3 is 15 residues. Germline loops: CDR1 SQVTM, CDR2 ANQGSEA. The V and J ends lost 4 bases and 3 bases respectively, with 17 bases between them. The CDR3 is CSVARTTGPTDTQYF. In DNA, the CDR3 is TGCAGCGTTGCTCGGACTACAGGGCCAACAGATACGCAGTATTTT.

CDR3 protein: CASKIGGRNYGYTF. The CDR3 DNA reads TGTGCCTCTAAAATTGGGGGGCGTAACTATGGCTACACCTTC. The chain joins TRBV27 to TRBJ1-2; D is possibly TRBD1 (6 bases). The ends were cut back, 11 bases at V and 1 base at J, with 17 bases in the middle. The V gene's germline CDR1 is MNHEY and CDR2 SMNVEV (reference sequence). The CDR3 is 14 amino acids.

This clonotype was seen a few times. DNA for the CDR3: TGTGCCAGCAGTGAACCTAGCTATAGCACAGATACGCAGTATTTT. This codes for CASSEPSYSTDTQYF. The V gene is TRBV6-4, the J gene TRBJ2-3; weak D call: TRBD2 (5 bases). The germline V gene encodes CDR1 MRHNA and CDR2 SNTAGT. The CDR3 has 15 amino acids. Trimming cost V 3 bases and J 0 bases, with 10 bases left between them.

This clonotype has just a few counts. V and J are TRBV7-9 and TRBJ2-3; 9 bases agree with TRBD2. Germline trimming cut 3 bases from V and 5 bases from J; bases unmatched to any gene: 12. The germline gives CDR1 SEHNR, CDR2 FQNEAQ (reference sequence). This CDR3 is built from 17 residues. For the CDR3, the DNA is TGTGCCAGCAGCTTTCCCGAGCGGGAGGTAATGATAGATACGCAGTATTTT. It yields the protein CASSFPEREVMIDTQYF.

V usage is TRBV29-1 and J usage is TRBJ2-3; the match to TRBD1 covers 8 bases. The V segment lost 7 bases and the J segment 2 bases; nucleotides outside the gene matches: 8. Per the germline V gene, CDR1 is SQVTM and CDR2 is ANQGSEA. There are 14 residues in the CDR3. DNA of the CDR3: TGCAGCGCCCGGACAGGGCCACTCACAGATACGCAGTATTTT. It yields the protein CSARTGPLTDTQYF.

This clonotype was seen many times. This chain connects TRBV11-2 to TRBJ2-1; D is uncertain. This CDR3 has 18 residues. In germline, CDR1 is SGHAT, CDR2 FQNNGV. The germline V and J ends were trimmed by 3 bases and 7 bases, with 25 bases remaining between them. The CDR3 nucleotides are TGTGCCAGCAGCTTCAGAGACGGCGCCCTAGGTTCTGGGAATGAGCAGTTCTTC. It encodes CASSFRDGALGSGNEQFF.

The chain joins TRBV20-1 to TRBJ1-1; D possibly corresponds to TRBD1 (6 bases). There are 14 residues in the CDR3. CDR1 DFQATT and CDR2 SNEGSKA come from the germline V gene (reference sequence). V lost 3 bases and J 1 base, leaving 12 bases between the germline ends. DNA of the CDR3: TGCAGTGCTAGGGACGGACAGAAGAACACTGAAGCTTTCTTT. Protein sequence: CSARDGQKNTEAFF.

A few counts support this clonotype. The chain couples TRBV12-3 or TRBV12-4 to TRBJ2-2, with D possibly being TRBD2 (5 bases). The CDR3 loop spans 14 amino acids. Trimming stripped 5 bases from V and 4 bases from J, with 11 bases between. The CDR3 reads CASSRSEGTGELFF. CDR3 nucleotides: TGTGCCAGCAGTAGATCAGAGGGCACCGGGGAGCTGTTTTTT.

The table lists this clonotype with a few counts. The chain is built from TRBV20-1 and TRBJ1-5, with a tentative D call TRBD1 (6 bases). CDR1 DFQATT and CDR2 SNEGSKA come from the germline V gene (reference sequence). The CDR3 contains 13 residues. Between the trimmed V and J ends, which lost 2 bases and 6 bases, there was a span of 11 bases. The CDR3 sequence is CSARTQGGQPQHF. CDR3 DNA: TGCAGTGCTAGAACACAGGGTGGTCAGCCCCAGCATTTT.

At least ten counts were recorded for this clonotype. V is TRBV3-1 and J is TRBJ2-1; perhaps TRBD1 as D (6 bases). Germline loops: CDR1 LGHDT, CDR2 YNNKEL (reference sequence). The CDR3 is made up of 16 amino acids. V lost 4 bases, J lost 8 bases, and 21 bases lay in between. This CDR3 reads CASSPQTGYTVDEQFF. CDR3 in DNA: TGTGCCAGCAGCCCACAAACAGGGTACACCGTGGATGAGCAGTTCTTC.

This clonotype has just a few counts. V gene TRBV2 combines with J gene TRBJ2-7; 9 positions agree with TRBD1. The trim removed 6 bases at V and 0 bases at J, leaving 9 bases unmatched. This CDR3 is 16 amino acids long. Germline CDR1 SNHLY, CDR2 FYNNEI. CDR3 DNA sequence: TGTGCCAGCAGCGCCGGGACAGGGAGTCTCTCCTACGAGCAGTACTTC. Translated: CASSAGTGSLSYEQYF.

This clonotype was counted only a few times. This chain links TRBV19 with TRBJ2-1, with 7 nucleotides matching TRBD1. The CDR3 contains 14 residues. With V trimmed by 6 bases and J by 6 bases, 8 bases remained unmatched. Germline lookup yields CDR1 LNHDA and CDR2 SQIVND (reference sequence). The CDR3 here is CASSLAQGINEQFF. The CDR3 nucleotides read TGTGCCAGTAGCTTGGCACAGGGGATCAATGAGCAGTTCTTC.

The V gene is TRBV3-1, the J gene TRBJ2-1; TRBD1 or TRBD2 may be the D gene (5 bases each). CDR3 length: 16 amino acids. Germline CDR1 reads LGHDT; CDR2 reads YNNKEL (reference sequence). Deletions cut 7 bases from V and 6 bases from J, with 22 bases between. CDR3 loop: CASKAAGAGLLNEQFF. The CDR3 region has the DNA TGTGCCAGCAAGGCCGCCGGGGCAGGGCTTCTCAATGAGCAGTTCTTC.

The chain combines TRBV6-5 with TRBJ2-5; D remains unclear. The CDR3 runs to 13 residues. Germline V lookup: CDR1 MNHEY, CDR2 SVGAGI. V lost 4 bases, J lost 6 bases, and 12 bases lay in between. The CDR3, as DNA: TGTGCCAGCAGTTCCGGAAGACGGAAGACCCAGTACTTC. Protein product: CASSSGRRKTQYF.

This clonotype has just a few counts. The CDR3: CSAPDPGTPRETQYF. The CDR3 DNA sequence: TGCAGTGCCCCTGACCCCGGGACGCCCAGAGAGACCCAGTACTTC. This rearrangement joins TRBV20-1 to TRBJ2-5; D may be TRBD1 or TRBD2 (5 bases each). Trimming stripped 6 bases from V and 4 bases from J, with 21 bases between. This CDR3 is built from 15 residues. CDR1 and CDR2 (germline): DFQATT, SNEGSKA (reference sequence).

Written as DNA, the CDR3 is TGCAGCGCCGTCGCTAGCGCGTATACGCAGTATTTT. This gives the protein CSAVASAYTQYF. The chain is built from TRBV29-1 and TRBJ2-3; D perhaps matches TRBD2 (6 bases). Deletions cut 7 bases from V and 7 bases from J, with 15 bases between. The CDR3 spans 12 residues. Germline V CDR1 and CDR2: SQVTM, ANQGSEA.

This clonotype was picked up a small number of times. The gene calls are TRBV7-2 and TRBJ2-2; D is unresolved. The CDR3 spans 9 residues. Trimming took 7 bases from V and 6 from J, leaving 0 bases between them. The germline gives CDR1 SGHTA, CDR2 FQGNSA. CDR3 loop: CASTGELFF. For the CDR3, the DNA is TGTGCCAGCACCGGGGAGCTGTTTTTT.

V gene TRBV4-1 combines with J gene TRBJ2-7, with 9 bases aligning to TRBD2. With V trimmed by 3 bases and J by 3 bases, 12 bases remained unmatched. The CDR3 has 17 residues. CDR1 is MGHRA and CDR2 is YSYEKL in the germline V gene. CDR3 loop: CASSQMAGGKKLYEQYF. The CDR3 nucleotides are TGCGCCAGCAGCCAGATGGCGGGAGGGAAGAAGCTCTACGAGCAGTACTTC.